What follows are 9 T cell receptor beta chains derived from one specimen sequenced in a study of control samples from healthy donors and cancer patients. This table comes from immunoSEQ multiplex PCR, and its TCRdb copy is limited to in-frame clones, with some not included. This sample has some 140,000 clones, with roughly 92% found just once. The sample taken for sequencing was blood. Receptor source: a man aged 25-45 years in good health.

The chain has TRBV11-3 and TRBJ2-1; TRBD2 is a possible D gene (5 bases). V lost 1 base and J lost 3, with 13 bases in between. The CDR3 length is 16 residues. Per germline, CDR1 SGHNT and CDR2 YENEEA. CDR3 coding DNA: TGTGCCAGCAGCTTAGGCGGACTTGAGGACTACAATGAGCAGTTCTTC. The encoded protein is CASSLGGLEDYNEQFF.

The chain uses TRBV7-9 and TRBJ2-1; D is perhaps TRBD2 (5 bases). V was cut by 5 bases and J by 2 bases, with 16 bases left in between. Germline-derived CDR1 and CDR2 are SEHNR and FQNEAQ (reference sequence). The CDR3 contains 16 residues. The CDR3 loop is CASSTGLSDPYNEQFF. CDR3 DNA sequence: TGTGCCAGCAGCACTGGACTCAGCGACCCCTACAATGAGCAGTTCTTC.

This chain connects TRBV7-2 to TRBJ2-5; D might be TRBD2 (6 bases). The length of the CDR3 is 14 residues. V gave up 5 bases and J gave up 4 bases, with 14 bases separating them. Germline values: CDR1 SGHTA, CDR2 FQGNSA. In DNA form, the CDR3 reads TGTGCCAGCAGCCCTTTTAGAGCGGGAGAGACCCAGTACTTC. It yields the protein CASSPFRAGETQYF.

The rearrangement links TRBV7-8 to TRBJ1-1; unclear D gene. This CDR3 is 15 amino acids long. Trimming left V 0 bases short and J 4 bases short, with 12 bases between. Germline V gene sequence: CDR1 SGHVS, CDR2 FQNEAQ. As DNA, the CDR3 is TGTGCCAGCAGCTTAGCGGTGGCTGGAGTCACTGAAGCTTTCTTT. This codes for CASSLAVAGVTEAFF.

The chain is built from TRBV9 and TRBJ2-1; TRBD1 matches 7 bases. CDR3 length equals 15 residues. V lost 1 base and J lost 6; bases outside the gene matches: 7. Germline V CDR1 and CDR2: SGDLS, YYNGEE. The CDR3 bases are TGTGCCAGCAGCGTATCGCAGACAGGGTCCAATGAGCAGTTCTTC. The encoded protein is CASSVSQTGSNEQFF.

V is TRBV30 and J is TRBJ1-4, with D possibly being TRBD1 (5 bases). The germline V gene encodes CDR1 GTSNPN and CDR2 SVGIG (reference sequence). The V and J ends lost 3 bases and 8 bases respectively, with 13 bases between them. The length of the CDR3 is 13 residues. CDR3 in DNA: TGTGCCTGGAGGGGGGTGACTGGGGAAAAACTGTTTTTT. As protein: CAWRGVTGEKLFF.

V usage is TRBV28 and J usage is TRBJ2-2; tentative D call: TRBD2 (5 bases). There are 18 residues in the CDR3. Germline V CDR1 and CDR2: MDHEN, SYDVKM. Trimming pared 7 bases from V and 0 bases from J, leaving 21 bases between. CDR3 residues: CASTHSRRQRTNTGELFF. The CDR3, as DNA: TGTGCCAGCACCCACAGCCGTAGGCAGCGGACGAACACCGGGGAGCTGTTTTTT.

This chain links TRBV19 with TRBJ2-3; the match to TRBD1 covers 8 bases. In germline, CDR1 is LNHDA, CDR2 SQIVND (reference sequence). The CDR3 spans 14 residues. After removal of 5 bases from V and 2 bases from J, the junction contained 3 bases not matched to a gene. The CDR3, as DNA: TGTGCCAGTAGTGCGACAGGGGCCACAGATACGCAGTATTTT. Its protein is CASSATGATDTQYF.

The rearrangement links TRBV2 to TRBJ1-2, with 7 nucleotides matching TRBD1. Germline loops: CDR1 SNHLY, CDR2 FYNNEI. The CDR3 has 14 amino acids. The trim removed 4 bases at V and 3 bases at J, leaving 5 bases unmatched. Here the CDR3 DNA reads TGTGCCAGCAGTGGGGACAGAAAGCACTATGGCTACACCTTC. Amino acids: CASSGDRKHYGYTF.